This T cell receptor (beta chain) was retrieved from a study of blood T cell repertoires in COVID-19. Across the study: The analysed material was cDNA or gDNA that came from T cells, B-cell-depleted T cells, or PBMCs.

In the study's own analysis: Quantification of nucleated cells was approximated via reference gene primer amplification. Data came from immunoSEQ multiplex PCR; TCRdb stores just in-frame clones and leaves some out. That table supplies the V and J calls and clone size; D and trimming were determined from the DNA. The sample records around 180,000 clones, more than 85% being singletons. The CDR3 consists of 16 residues. Germline-derived CDR1 and CDR2 are MNHEY and SMNVEV (reference sequence). Unmatched junction bases numbered 11, after V lost 11 bases and J lost 2 bases. The chain is built from TRBV27 and TRBJ2-3; 12 bases agree with TRBD1. The TCR was taken from a man between 65 and 80 years old with active or convalescent COVID-19. Sequencing used peripheral blood. CDR3 nucleotide sequence: TGTGCCTGCCGGGACAGGGGGCACGCTTTCACAGATACGCAGTATTTT. As protein: CACRDRGHAFTDTQYF.